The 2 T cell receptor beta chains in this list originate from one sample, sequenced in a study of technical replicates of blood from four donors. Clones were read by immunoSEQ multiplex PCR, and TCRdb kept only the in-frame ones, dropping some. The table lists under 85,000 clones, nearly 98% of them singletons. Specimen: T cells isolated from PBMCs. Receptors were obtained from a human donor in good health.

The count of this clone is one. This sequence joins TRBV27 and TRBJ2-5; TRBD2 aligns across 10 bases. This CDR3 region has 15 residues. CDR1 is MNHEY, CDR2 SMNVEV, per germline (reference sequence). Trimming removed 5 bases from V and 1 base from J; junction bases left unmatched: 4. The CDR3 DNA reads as TGTGCCAGCAGTCCCCGGACTAGCGGCCAAGAGACCCAGTACTTC. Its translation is CASSPRTSGQETQYF.

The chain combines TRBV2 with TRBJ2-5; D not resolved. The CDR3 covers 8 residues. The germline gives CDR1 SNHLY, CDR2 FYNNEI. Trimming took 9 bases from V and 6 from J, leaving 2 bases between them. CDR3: CASKTQYF. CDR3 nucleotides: TGTGCCAGTAAGACCCAGTACTTC.